One and the same sample provided the 25 T cell receptor beta chains below, sequenced in a study of cytomegalovirus exposure and HLA in healthy donors. The PCR made use of 60 Vbeta and 13 Jbeta primers. Using immunoSEQ multiplex PCR, the repertoire was profiled, and TCRdb retains in-frame clones only, with some absent. The data hold 100,000 to 150,000 clones, with approximately 84% observed a single time. Sequencing was carried out using PBMCs. Every receptor here comes from a boy aged 2 to 10 in good health and CMV-seronegative.

This chain links TRBV11-2 with TRBJ2-1; weak D call: TRBD1 (6 bases). Trimming pared 3 bases from V and 10 bases from J, leaving 13 bases between. Germline V CDR1 and CDR2: SGHAT, FQNNGV. The CDR3 spans 13 residues. CDR3 in amino acids: CASSFAGTWEQFF. CDR3 DNA sequence: TGTGCCAGCAGCTTTGCAGGGACATGGGAGCAGTTCTTC.

The V call is TRBV19, the J call TRBJ1-5, with a weak D call TRBD1 (6 bases). The CDR3 runs 14 residues. Trimming removed 7 bases at V and 6 bases at J, with 16 bases between. Germline values: CDR1 LNHDA, CDR2 SQIVND (reference sequence). CDR3 DNA: TGTGCCAGTACCCGGAGGGGGGGTAGTCAGCCCCAGCATTTT. This codes for CASTRRGGSQPQHF.

CDR3 region: CASSRGDGSTDTQYF. Written as DNA, the CDR3 is TGTGCCAGCAGCCGGGGGGATGGCAGCACAGATACGCAGTATTTT. V and J are TRBV6-4 and TRBJ2-3, with 7 bases that match TRBD2. The CDR3 sequence is 15 residues long. Germline CDR1 is MRHNA and CDR2 is SNTAGT. Losses at the gene ends were 6 bases for V and 0 bases for J; bases not matched to a gene: 6.

The chain links TRBV20-1 to TRBJ2-1; TRBD2 is a possible D gene (6 bases). CDR3 size: 11 residues. Germline V gives CDR1 DFQATT, CDR2 SNEGSKA (reference sequence). Trimming took off 5 bases at V and 10 bases at J, with 12 bases between the two ends. The CDR3 here is CSALGGAEQFF. DNA of the CDR3: TGCAGTGCTCTGGGGGGTGCCGAGCAGTTCTTC.

This rearrangement joins TRBV1 to TRBJ2-3; TRBD2 is the table's D call and was not checked against the DNA. TRBV1 is classified as a pseudogene. This CDR3 spans 16 amino acids. The CDR3 coding sequence is TGCACCAGCAGCCGGGGACTTATCGTAGGCACAGATACGCAGTATTTT. This codes for CTSSRGLIVGTDTQYF.

This clone turned up a few times. The rearrangement links TRBV2 to TRBJ2-7; 12 bases align to TRBD2. From germline, CDR1 is SNHLY and CDR2 FYNNEI. CDR3 size: 12 residues. Losses at the gene ends were 5 bases for V and 7 bases for J; bases not matched to a gene: 0. CDR3 sequence reads: CASSTSGREQYV. Here the CDR3 DNA reads TGTGCCAGCAGTACTAGCGGGAGGGAGCAGTACGTC.

The chain carries TRBV9 and TRBJ2-1; TRBD2 agrees at 12 bases. Germline values: CDR1 SGDLS, CDR2 YYNGEE. The length of the CDR3 is 18 residues. V lost 0 bases to trimming and J lost 7 bases; unmatched junction nucleotides: 11. The DNA for the CDR3 is TGTGCCAGCAGCGTAGATCCCCTAGCGGGGGGGGCTAAAAATGAGCAGTTCTTC. Its protein is CASSVDPLAGGAKNEQFF.

This sequence joins TRBV6-4 and TRBJ2-1; no clear D gene. CDR1 and CDR2 from the germline V gene are MRHNA and SNTAGT. Trimming took off 10 bases at V and 8 bases at J, with 18 bases between the two ends. The CDR3 covers 13 residues. The CDR3 DNA is TGTGCCACCTCACCGCGGCCGTTGGATGAGCAGTTCTTC. It specifies CATSPRPLDEQFF.

The rearrangement uses TRBV2 and TRBJ2-3, with a weak D call TRBD2 (6 bases). CDR1 SNHLY and CDR2 FYNNEI come from the germline V gene. The CDR3 has 15 residues. Deletions cut 3 bases from V and 2 bases from J, with 12 bases between. CDR3 coding DNA: TGTGCCAGCAGTGACCGACTAGTATCCACAGATACGCAGTATTTT. Translation: CASSDRLVSTDTQYF.

The chain couples TRBV5-4 to TRBJ2-1; 9 bases map to TRBD1. CDR3 length equals 15 residues. The V gene end was trimmed by 6 bases and the J gene end by 3 bases; junction bases not matched to a gene: 7. Germline V gene sequence: CDR1 SGHNT, CDR2 YYREEE (reference sequence). The CDR3 sequence is CASIADRGVYNEQFF. The CDR3, as DNA: TGTGCCAGCATCGCAGACAGGGGGGTCTACAATGAGCAGTTCTTC.

The count of this clone is one. The gene calls are TRBV4-3 and TRBJ1-4; tentatively, D is TRBD1 (6 bases). CDR3 size: 16 residues. Per germline, CDR1 LGHNA and CDR2 YSLEER. Trimming pared 3 bases from V and 8 bases from J, leaving 19 bases between. The CDR3 region has the DNA TGCGCCAGCAGCCATGAACCTGACAGGCGTCGGGAAAAACTGTTTTTT. Translating gives CASSHEPDRRREKLFF.

The V and J genes are TRBV7-9 and TRBJ1-1; D is ambiguous. Germline CDR1 SEHNR, CDR2 FQNEAQ (reference sequence). This CDR3 region has 12 residues. V was clipped by 8 bases and J by 1 base, with 8 bases between them. The CDR3 sequence is CASGVRNTEAFF. The CDR3 DNA reads as TGTGCCAGCGGAGTCCGGAACACTGAAGCTTTCTTT.

This chain's CDR3 is CSVVSGLQETQYF. In DNA, the CDR3 is TGCAGCGTTGTTAGCGGCCTCCAAGAGACCCAGTACTTC. V usage is TRBV29-1 and J usage is TRBJ2-5; D may be TRBD2 (6 bases). Trimming pared 4 bases from V and 1 base from J, leaving 10 bases between. Per the germline V gene, CDR1 is SQVTM and CDR2 is ANQGSEA. The CDR3 is 13 amino acids.

Only a few counts were recorded for this clone. The gene calls are TRBV2 and TRBJ2-5; TRBD1 matches 9 bases. Germline V CDR1 and CDR2: SNHLY, FYNNEI. V lost 5 bases, J lost 0 bases, and 4 bases stayed unmatched. The CDR3 extends over 15 amino acids. In nucleotides, the CDR3 is TGTGCCAGCAGTCACCGGACAGGGGACCAAGAGACCCAGTACTTC. It codes for CASSHRTGDQETQYF.

The chain is built from TRBV7-2 and TRBJ2-5, with 7 nucleotides matching TRBD2. CDR1 and CDR2 from the germline V gene are SGHTA and FQGNSA. V lost 5 bases and J lost 5; bases outside the gene matches: 8. CDR3 size: 14 residues. CDR3 DNA: TGTGCCAGCAGCATGGGGGGGGAGTTGGAGACCCAGTACTTC. Protein sequence: CASSMGGELETQYF.

This clone has more than one count but fewer than ten. This chain joins TRBV6-1 and TRBJ1-2; 9 nucleotides agree with TRBD1. Germline trimming cut 4 bases from V and 7 bases from J; bases unmatched to any gene: 13. Germline V gene lookup returns CDR1 MNHNS and CDR2 SASEGT. This CDR3 is built from 16 residues. CDR3 DNA: TGTGCCAGCAGTGCATCAACCGGGACAGGGCCTTTTGGCTACACCTTC. Amino acid sequence: CASSASTGTGPFGYTF.

The J gene is TRBJ1-5, the V gene TRBV9, with D maybe TRBD1 (5 bases). Looked up from germline, CDR1 is SGDLS and CDR2 is YYNGEE. This CDR3 is built from 15 residues. The germline V and J ends were trimmed by 4 bases and 0 bases, with 11 bases remaining between them. In nucleotides, the CDR3 is TGTGCCAGCAGCCAAGAAGGGGCTAGCAATCAGCCCCAGCATTTT. Residues: CASSQEGASNQPQHF.

This chain links TRBV7-6 with TRBJ2-3; 7 nucleotides agree with TRBD1. This CDR3 is built from 13 residues. The germline gives CDR1 SGHVS, CDR2 FNYEAQ. J gave up 6 bases and V 5 bases, and 5 bases lay outside the gene matches. CDR3 nucleotide sequence: TGTGCCAGCAGCGGAAGGGGGCGGGATACGCAGTATTTT. Amino acid sequence: CASSGRGRDTQYF.

The genes are TRBV4-3 and TRBJ2-7, with D uncertain. The germline V gene has CDR1 LGHNA and CDR2 YSLEER. V was trimmed by 0 bases and J by 0 bases, leaving 6 bases between them. This CDR3 comprises 14 residues. The CDR3 spells CASSQEATSYEQYF. Written as DNA, the CDR3 is TGCGCCAGCAGCCAAGAGGCAACCTCCTACGAGCAGTACTTC.

V usage is TRBV5-4 and J usage is TRBJ2-7, with 9 bases aligning to TRBD2. The length of the CDR3 is 15 residues. With V trimmed by 5 bases and J by 4 bases, 10 bases remained unmatched. The germline V gene has CDR1 SGHNT and CDR2 YYREEE (reference sequence). The CDR3 DNA is TGTGCCAGCAGTTATAGCGGGGGTCCCGCTTACGAGCAGTACTTC. Amino acids: CASSYSGGPAYEQYF. The entire variable domain, with the rest obtained from reference TRBV5-4 and TRBJ2-7, is as follows: ETGVTQSPTHLIKTRGQQVTLRCSSQSGHNTVSWYQQALGQGPQFIFQYYREEENGRGNFPPRFSGLQFPNYSSELNVNALELDDSALYLCASSYSGGPAYEQYFGPGTRLTVT.

The chain links TRBV23-1 to TRBJ2-7; perhaps TRBD1 as D (5 bases). TRBV23-1 is marked as an open reading frame, function uncertain. The CDR3 is made up of 16 amino acids. Trimming took 8 bases from V and 3 from J, leaving 23 bases between them. The CDR3 DNA sequence: TGCGCCAGCCGCGCAGGCTCGACAGTGGAGTACTACGAGCAGTACTTC. Protein: CASRAGSTVEYYEQYF.

This chain joins TRBV30 and TRBJ1-2; 7 bases match TRBD1. The CDR3 length is 11 residues. Germline V CDR1 and CDR2: GTSNPN, SVGIG (reference sequence). V was pared by 5 bases and J by 6 bases, with 3 bases of the junction left unmatched. The CDR3 is CAWDRADGYTF. CDR3 in DNA: TGTGCCTGGGACAGGGCAGATGGCTACACCTTC.

Only one count was recorded for this clone. CDR3 sequence (DNA): TGTGCCAGCAGTGGCGGCCGACTAGCGGGAGGGAGGGGCACCGGGGAGCTGTTTTTT. It specifies CASSGGRLAGGRGTGELFF. This chain joins TRBV9 and TRBJ2-2, with TRBD2 identical over 14 bases. From germline, CDR1 is SGDLS and CDR2 YYNGEE. This CDR3 region has 19 residues. Trimming took 5 bases from V and 4 from J; bases not matched to a gene: 13.

This chain joins TRBV4-1 and TRBJ2-3; tentatively, D is TRBD2 (6 bases). V was shortened by 3 bases and J by 0 bases, with 19 bases between the two germline ends. This CDR3 is built from 18 residues. Germline V gene sequence: CDR1 MGHRA, CDR2 YSYEKL. This CDR3 reads CASSHPTGRAGSTDTQYF. Written as DNA, the CDR3 is TGCGCCAGCAGCCACCCAACGGGGAGAGCGGGTAGCACAGATACGCAGTATTTT.

V gene TRBV6-4 combines with J gene TRBJ2-3, with 16 bases that match TRBD2. This CDR3 spans 18 amino acids. Losses at the gene ends were 2 bases for V and 4 bases for J; bases not matched to a gene: 6. The germline V gene encodes CDR1 MRHNA and CDR2 SNTAGT. CDR3 sequence: CASSDPIGTSGGADTQYF. The CDR3 DNA is TGTGCCAGCAGTGACCCGATCGGGACTAGCGGGGGGGCAGATACGCAGTATTTT.